These 8 T cell receptor beta chains were all obtained from the same sample, sequenced in a study of control samples from healthy donors and cancer patients. Produced via immunoSEQ multiplex PCR; TCRdb's table is partial and in-frame only. This sample has about 130,000 clones, with roughly 92% found just once. Sequenced material: blood. The origin of the receptors is a man aged 18 to 29 in good health.

The V call is TRBV9, the J call TRBJ2-1; TRBD2 aligns across 12 bases. Looked up from germline, CDR1 is SGDLS and CDR2 is YYNGEE. Trimming removed 4 bases from V and 4 bases from J; junction bases left unmatched: 3. This CDR3 is built from 15 residues. The CDR3 nucleotides read TGTGCCAGCAGCCCTAGCGGGGGGGTTTACAATGAGCAGTTCTTC. Protein product: CASSPSGGVYNEQFF. The whole variable domain, remainder taken from reference TRBV9 and TRBJ2-1, is DSGVTQTPKHLITATGQRVTLRCSPRSGDLSVYWYQQSLDQGLQFLIQYYNGEERAKGNILERFSAQQFPDLHSELNLSSLELGDSALYFCASSPSGGVYNEQFFGPGTRLTVL.

This rearrangement joins TRBV27 to TRBJ1-1; D unclear. This CDR3 has 13 amino acids. V was clipped by 1 base and J by 10 bases, with 13 bases between them. Germline V CDR1 and CDR2: MNHEY, SMNVEV (reference sequence). In DNA form, the CDR3 reads TGTGCCAGCAGTTTATTTGGGCTAGGGCGAGCTTTCTTT. This gives the protein CASSLFGLGRAFF.

This clone was seen a handful of times. The chain has TRBV6-2 or TRBV6-3 and TRBJ2-2; D is perhaps TRBD2 (6 bases). Trimming removed 0 bases at V and 2 bases at J, with 13 bases between. Germline V gives CDR1 MNHEY, CDR2 SVGEGT. The CDR3 has 17 residues. CDR3 sequence reads: CASSYSSSGRNTGELFF. The CDR3, as DNA: TGTGCCAGCAGTTACTCCTCCAGCGGGCGTAACACCGGGGAGCTGTTTTTT.

The chain joins TRBV5-1 to TRBJ1-2; 8 bases fit TRBD1. Losses at the gene ends were 3 bases for V and 4 bases for J; bases not matched to a gene: 8. Germline CDR1 is SGHRS and CDR2 is YFSETQ. The length of the CDR3 is 15 residues. CDR3 DNA: TGCGCCAGCAGCTATGACAGGGGCCCTTCCTATGGCTACACCTTC. This sequence encodes CASSYDRGPSYGYTF.

This rearrangement joins TRBV27 to TRBJ2-7; D is undetermined. The CDR3 is 14 residues long. Trimming shortened V by 0 bases and J by 4 bases, and 10 bases separated the two germline ends. CDR1 is MNHEY and CDR2 is SMNVEV in the germline V gene (reference sequence). Here the CDR3 reads CASSLSPVAYEQYF. CDR3 bases: TGTGCCAGCAGTTTATCCCCCGTCGCTTACGAGCAGTACTTC.

CDR3 in DNA: TGTGCCAGCAGTCCATACCAGGGGGCGTACGAGCAGTACTTC. Its protein is CASSPYQGAYEQYF. The genes are TRBV27 and TRBJ2-7; 8 nucleotides align to TRBD1. V lost 5 bases to trimming and J lost 4 bases; unmatched junction nucleotides: 7. This CDR3 region has 14 residues. The germline gives CDR1 MNHEY, CDR2 SMNVEV (reference sequence).

V is TRBV14 and J is TRBJ2-2; D is unresolved. V dropped 2 bases and J dropped 5 bases, with 9 bases sitting between them. This CDR3 is 14 amino acids long. Looked up from germline, CDR1 is SGHDN and CDR2 is FVKESK. The CDR3 region is CASSQLVWTGELFF. The CDR3 region has the DNA TGTGCCAGCAGCCAACTCGTTTGGACCGGGGAGCTGTTTTTT.

V usage is TRBV19 and J usage is TRBJ2-5, with unresolved D. CDR3 length: 17 amino acids. The germline CDR1 and CDR2 sequences are LNHDA and SQIVND (reference sequence). V was pared by 1 base and J by 0 bases, with 15 bases between. DNA of the CDR3: TGTGCCAGTAGTATAGTAGGCGGCTTTTCGTACCAAGAGACCCAGTACTTC. Translating it yields CASSIVGGFSYQETQYF.